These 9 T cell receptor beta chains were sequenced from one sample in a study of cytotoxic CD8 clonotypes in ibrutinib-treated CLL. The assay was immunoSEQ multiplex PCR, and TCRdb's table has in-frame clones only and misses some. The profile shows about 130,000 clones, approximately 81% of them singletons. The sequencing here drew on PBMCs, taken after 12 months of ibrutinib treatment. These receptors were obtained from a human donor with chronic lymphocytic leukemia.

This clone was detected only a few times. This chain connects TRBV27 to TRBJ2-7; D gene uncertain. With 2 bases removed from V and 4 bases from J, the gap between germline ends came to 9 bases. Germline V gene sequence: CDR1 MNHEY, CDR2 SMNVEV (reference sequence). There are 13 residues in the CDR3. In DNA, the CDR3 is TGTGCCAGCAGTTTAGTTTCCAGATACGAGCAGTACTTC. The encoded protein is CASSLVSRYEQYF.

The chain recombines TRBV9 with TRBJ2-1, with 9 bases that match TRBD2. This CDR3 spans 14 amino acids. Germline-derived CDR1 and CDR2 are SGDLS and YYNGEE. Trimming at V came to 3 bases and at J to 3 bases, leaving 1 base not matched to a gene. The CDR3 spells CASSAAGGYNEQFF. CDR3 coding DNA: TGTGCCAGCAGCGCAGCGGGAGGCTACAATGAGCAGTTCTTC.

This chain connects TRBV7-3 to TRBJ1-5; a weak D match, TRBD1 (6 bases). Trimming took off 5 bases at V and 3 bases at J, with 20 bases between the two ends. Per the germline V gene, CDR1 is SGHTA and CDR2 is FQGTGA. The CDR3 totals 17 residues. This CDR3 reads CASSRTEQGRSNQPQHF. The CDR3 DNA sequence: TGTGCCAGCAGCCGAACGGAACAGGGAAGGTCCAATCAGCCCCAGCATTTT.

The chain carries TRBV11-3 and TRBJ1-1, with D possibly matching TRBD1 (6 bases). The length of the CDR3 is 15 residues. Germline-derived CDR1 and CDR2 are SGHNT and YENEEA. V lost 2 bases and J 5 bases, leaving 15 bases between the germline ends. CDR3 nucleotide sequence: TGTGCCAGCAGCTTAACGAGTCAGGGGAGAACTGAAGCTTTCTTT. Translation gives CASSLTSQGRTEAFF.

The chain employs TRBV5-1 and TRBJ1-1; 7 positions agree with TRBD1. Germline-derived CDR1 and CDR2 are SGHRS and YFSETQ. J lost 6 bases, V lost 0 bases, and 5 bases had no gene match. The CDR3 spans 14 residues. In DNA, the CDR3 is TGCGCCAGCAGCTTGGCCCCAACAGGGGCTGAAGCTTTCTTT. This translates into CASSLAPTGAEAFF.

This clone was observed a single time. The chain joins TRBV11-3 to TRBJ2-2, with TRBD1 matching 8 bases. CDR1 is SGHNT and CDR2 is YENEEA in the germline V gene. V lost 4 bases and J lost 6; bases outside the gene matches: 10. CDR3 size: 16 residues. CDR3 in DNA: TGTGCCAGCAGCTCTTCGACAGGGGTGGTTCCCGGGGAGCTGTTTTTT. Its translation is CASSSSTGVVPGELFF.

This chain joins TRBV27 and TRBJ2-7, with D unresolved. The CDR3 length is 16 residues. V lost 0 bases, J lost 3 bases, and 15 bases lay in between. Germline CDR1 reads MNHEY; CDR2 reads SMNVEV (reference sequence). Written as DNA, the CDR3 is TGTGCCAGCAGTTTATCTTCTGGGCCGGTAAACTACGAGCAGTACTTC. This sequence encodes CASSLSSGPVNYEQYF.

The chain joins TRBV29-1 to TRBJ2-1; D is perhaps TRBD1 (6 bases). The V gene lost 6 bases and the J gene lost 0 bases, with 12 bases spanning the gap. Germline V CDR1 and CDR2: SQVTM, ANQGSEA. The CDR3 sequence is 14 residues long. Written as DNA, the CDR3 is TGCAGCGTGATCGACAGGAACTCCTACAATGAGCAGTTCTTC. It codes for CSVIDRNSYNEQFF.

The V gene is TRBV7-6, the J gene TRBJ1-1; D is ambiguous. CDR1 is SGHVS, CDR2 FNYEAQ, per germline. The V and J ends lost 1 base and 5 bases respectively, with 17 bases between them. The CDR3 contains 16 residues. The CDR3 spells CASSLELPSMGTEAFF. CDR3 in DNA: TGTGCCAGCAGCTTAGAACTCCCATCAATGGGGACTGAAGCTTTCTTT.